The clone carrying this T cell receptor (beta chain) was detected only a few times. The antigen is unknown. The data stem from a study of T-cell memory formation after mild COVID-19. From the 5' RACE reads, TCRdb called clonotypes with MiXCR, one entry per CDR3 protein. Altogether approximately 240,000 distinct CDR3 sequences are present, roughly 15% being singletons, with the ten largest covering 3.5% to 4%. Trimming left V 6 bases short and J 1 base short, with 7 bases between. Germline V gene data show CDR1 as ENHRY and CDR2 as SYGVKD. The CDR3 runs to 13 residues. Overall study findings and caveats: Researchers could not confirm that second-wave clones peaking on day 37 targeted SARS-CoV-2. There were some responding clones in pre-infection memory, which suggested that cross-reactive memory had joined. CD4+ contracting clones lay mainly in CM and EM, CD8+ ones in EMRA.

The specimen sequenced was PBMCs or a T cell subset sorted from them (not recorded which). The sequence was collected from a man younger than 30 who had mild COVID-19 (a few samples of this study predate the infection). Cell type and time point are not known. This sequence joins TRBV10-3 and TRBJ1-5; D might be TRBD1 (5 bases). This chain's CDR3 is CAIRGVSNQPQHF. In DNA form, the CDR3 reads TGTGCCATCAGGGGGGTAAGCAATCAGCCCCAGCATTTT.